This T cell receptor beta chain emerged from a study of Ad26.COV2.S vaccination and SARS-CoV-2 variants. Study summary: Donor had been placed in the Ad26.COV2.S arm of the COV1001 trial.

Study outcomes and limitations: Spike-specific TCR breadth in vaccine recipients exceeded that seen in placebo recipients.

TCRdb keeps only in-frame clones here, not all; method: immunoSEQ multiplex PCR. The table lists about 480,000 clones, approximately 90% of them singletons. Regarding this clone: Its cognate antigen is unknown.

Trimming at V came to 5 bases and at J to 5 bases, leaving 6 bases not matched to a gene. Germline V gene data show CDR1 as SGHAT and CDR2 as FQDESV (reference sequence). This CDR3 contains 15 residues. Documented treatment: roughly 20 received Ad26.COV2.S at low or high dose, single or two shots; about 5 received placebo; per-sample allocation not given. Vaccine and placebo recipients were sampled on day 63 after the first injection. This material consisted of peripheral blood, taken in a trial of Ad26.COV2.S vaccine versus placebo. The source is a person between 18 and 59 years old who received the Ad26.COV2.S COVID-19 vaccine or a placebo. The rearrangement links TRBV11-1 to TRBJ2-5, with 12 bases aligning to TRBD1. CDR3 region: CASSPGTGGAETQYF. In DNA form, the CDR3 reads TGTGCCAGCAGCCCCGGGACAGGGGGCGCGGAGACCCAGTACTTC.